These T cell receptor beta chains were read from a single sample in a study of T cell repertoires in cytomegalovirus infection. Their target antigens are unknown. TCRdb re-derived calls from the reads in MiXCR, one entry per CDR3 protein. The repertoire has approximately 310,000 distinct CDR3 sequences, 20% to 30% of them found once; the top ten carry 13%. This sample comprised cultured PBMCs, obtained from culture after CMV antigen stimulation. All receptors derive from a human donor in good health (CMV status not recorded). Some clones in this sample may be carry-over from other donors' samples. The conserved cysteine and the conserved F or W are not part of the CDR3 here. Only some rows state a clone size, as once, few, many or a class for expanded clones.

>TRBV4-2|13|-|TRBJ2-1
ASRPTGEGGNEQF
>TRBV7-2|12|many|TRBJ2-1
ASSLRRLDNEQF
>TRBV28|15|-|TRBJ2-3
ASSELGQNLNTDTQY
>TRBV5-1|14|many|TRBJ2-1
ASSLVGLAGVNEQF
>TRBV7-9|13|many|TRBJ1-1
ASSLSRGRNTEAF
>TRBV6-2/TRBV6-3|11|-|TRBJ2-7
ASSYKTRDEQY
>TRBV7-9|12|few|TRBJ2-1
ASSLAEFYNEQF
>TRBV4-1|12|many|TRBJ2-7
ASSHRSGRDEQY
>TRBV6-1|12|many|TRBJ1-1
ASRITGVGTEAF
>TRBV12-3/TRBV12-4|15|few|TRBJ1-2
ASRGPGQGALDYGYT
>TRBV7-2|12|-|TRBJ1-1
ASSGRVGNTEAF
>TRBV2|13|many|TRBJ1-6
ASRATGGYNSPLH
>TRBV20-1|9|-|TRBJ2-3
SAYRADTQY
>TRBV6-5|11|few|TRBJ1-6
ASKETYNSPLH
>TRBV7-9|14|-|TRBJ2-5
ASSTGRLAEQETQY
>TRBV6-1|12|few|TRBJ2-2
ASRPHSFTGELF
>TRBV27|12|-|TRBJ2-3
ASSSPYSTDTQY
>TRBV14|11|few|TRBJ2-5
ASSHAQQETQY
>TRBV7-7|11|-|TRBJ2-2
ASSLVFTGELF
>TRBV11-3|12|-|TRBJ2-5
ASSLTGIQETQY
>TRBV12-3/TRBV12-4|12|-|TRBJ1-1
ASKLRTGFTEAF
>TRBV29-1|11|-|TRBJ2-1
SVVGQGYNEQF
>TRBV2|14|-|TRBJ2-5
ASSEALQGYWETQY
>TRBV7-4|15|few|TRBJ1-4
ASSLALSTEANEKLF
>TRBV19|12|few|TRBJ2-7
ASSSTGGTGEQY
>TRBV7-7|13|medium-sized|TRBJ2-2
ASTLTIGYTGELF
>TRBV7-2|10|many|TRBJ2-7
ASSLGRYEQY
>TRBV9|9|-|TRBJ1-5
ASGDDQPQH
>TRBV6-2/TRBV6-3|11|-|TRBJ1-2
ASAETGGKGYT
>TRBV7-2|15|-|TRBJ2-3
ASSLDSGTRNTDTQY
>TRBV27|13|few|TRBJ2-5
ASSPYGLRRETQY
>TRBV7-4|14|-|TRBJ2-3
ASSYRTGRGTDTQY
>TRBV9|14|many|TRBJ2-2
ASSVDSGITTGELF
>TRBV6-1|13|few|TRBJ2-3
ASSRTGGRTDTQY
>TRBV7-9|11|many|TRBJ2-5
ASSLRQSETQY
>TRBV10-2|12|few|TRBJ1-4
ASRARGLEEKLF
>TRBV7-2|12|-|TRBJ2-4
ASSFAGTKNIQY
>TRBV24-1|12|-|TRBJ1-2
ATSDSAGSYGYT
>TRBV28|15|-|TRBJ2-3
ASSHAPSDRGTDTQY
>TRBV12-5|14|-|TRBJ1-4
ASGLVRVREREKLF
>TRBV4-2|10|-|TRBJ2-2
ASSQVTGELF
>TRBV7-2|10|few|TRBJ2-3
ASSPQTDTQY
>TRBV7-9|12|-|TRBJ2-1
AWGGTSGYNEQF
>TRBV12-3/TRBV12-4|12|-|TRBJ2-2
ASVVGFATGELF
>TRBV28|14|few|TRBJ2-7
ASSASDRGPSYEQY
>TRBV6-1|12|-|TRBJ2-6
ASSPSSGANVLT
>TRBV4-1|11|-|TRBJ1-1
ASSRGPRERAF
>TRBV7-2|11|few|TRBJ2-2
ASSRGQTGELF
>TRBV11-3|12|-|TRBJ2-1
ASSPRTSGRRQF
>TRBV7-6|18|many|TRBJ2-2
ASTEPLDRGWAMNTGELF
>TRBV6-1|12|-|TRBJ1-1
ASSEATVNTEAF
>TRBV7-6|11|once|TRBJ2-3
ARSGRGTDTQY
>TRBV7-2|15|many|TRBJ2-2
ASSLVGTRQNTGELF
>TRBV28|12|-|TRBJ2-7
ASSFAGFSYEQY